The 21 T cell receptor beta chains below come from one sample, sequenced in a study of cytomegalovirus exposure and HLA in healthy donors. PCR employed 60 Vbeta and 13 Jbeta primers. Clones were read by immunoSEQ multiplex PCR, and TCRdb kept only the in-frame ones, dropping some. The sample comprises tens of thousands of clones, approximately 78% of which are singletons, and roughly 4.2% rests with the top ten. The sequenced sample consisted of PBMCs. These receptors came from a woman in her thirties or forties in good health and CMV-seropositive.

V is TRBV7-3 and J is TRBJ1-1, with no clear D. There are 12 residues in the CDR3. V lost 2 bases to trimming and J lost 5 bases, with 6 bases between them. The germline CDR1 and CDR2 sequences are SGHTA and FQGTGA. CDR3 nucleotides: TGTGCCAGCAGCTTATCCGGGACTGAAGCTTTCTTT. It is translated as CASSLSGTEAFF. Full variable domain (rest looked up from reference TRBV7-3 and TRBJ1-1): GAGVSQTPSNKVTEKGKYVELRCDPISGHTALYWYRQSLGQGPEFLIYFQGTGAADDSGLPNDRFFAVRPEGSVSTLKIQRTERGDSAVYLCASSLSGTEAFFGQGTRLTVV.

This clone was detected once. This chain uses TRBV7-8 with TRBJ2-1; no reliable D call. CDR1 and CDR2 (germline): SGHVS, FQNEAQ. This CDR3 contains 14 residues. Trimming cost V 3 bases and J 3 bases, with 9 bases left between them. The CDR3 DNA follows: TGTGCCAGCAGCTTCGTGGGCTTCTACAATGAGCAGTTCTTC. This gives the protein CASSFVGFYNEQFF.

V is TRBV11-3 and J is TRBJ1-2; 12 positions agree with TRBD1. Per germline, CDR1 SGHNT and CDR2 YENEEA. After removal of 5 bases from V and 6 bases from J, the junction contained 7 bases not matched to a gene. This CDR3 spans 15 amino acids. CDR3 nucleotide sequence: TGTGCCAGCAGCCCAGGGACAGGGGGCTTTGATGGCTACACCTTC. Translation: CASSPGTGGFDGYTF. The complete variable domain, with remaining parts taken from reference TRBV11-3 and TRBJ1-2, reads EAGVVQSPRYKIIEKKQPVAFWCNPISGHNTLYWYLQNLGQGPELLIRYENEEAVDDSQLPKDRFSAERLKGVDSTLKIQPAELGDSAVYLCASSPGTGGFDGYTFGSGTRLTVV.

This chain joins TRBV19 and TRBJ1-3; weak D call: TRBD1 (5 bases). The germline V gene has CDR1 LNHDA and CDR2 SQIVND (reference sequence). The CDR3 loop spans 16 amino acids. Trimming pared 4 bases from V and 7 bases from J, leaving 20 bases between. The CDR3: CASSTSGGSGGNTIYF. The CDR3 bases are TGTGCCAGTAGTACCTCCGGGGGAAGTGGCGGTAACACCATATATTTT.

This rearrangement joins TRBV28 to TRBJ2-7, with D perhaps TRBD1 (6 bases). This CDR3 has 17 residues. The V gene's germline CDR1 is MDHEN and CDR2 SYDVKM. V lost 6 bases and J lost 2, with 23 bases in between. In DNA, the CDR3 is TGTGCCAGCAGCAAGGAAAGTCGGGGACACGTCGCCTACGAGCAGTACTTC. As protein: CASSKESRGHVAYEQYF.

The chain carries TRBV7-9 and TRBJ2-7; no clear D gene. This CDR3 has 13 residues. Germline V CDR1 and CDR2: SEHNR, FQNEAQ (reference sequence). Trimming took off 3 bases at V and 1 base at J, with 7 bases between the two ends. The CDR3 loop reads CASSFGPSYEQYF. DNA of the CDR3: TGTGCCAGCAGCTTTGGGCCTTCCTACGAGCAGTACTTC.

CDR3 DNA sequence: TGTGCCACCGGAGAGCGAATAAAAAACTATGGCTACACCTTC. Translated, it gives CATGERIKNYGYTF. This chain joins TRBV6-5 and TRBJ1-2, with D unclear. Germline lookup yields CDR1 MNHEY and CDR2 SVGAGI. This CDR3 comprises 14 residues. With 10 bases removed from V and 2 bases from J, the gap between germline ends came to 17 bases.

The chain employs TRBV28 and TRBJ2-7; TRBD2 is a possible D gene (5 bases). V was shortened by 2 bases and J by 4 bases, with 9 bases between the two germline ends. This CDR3 is 13 amino acids long. The germline gives CDR1 MDHEN, CDR2 SYDVKM. For the CDR3, the DNA is TGTGCCAGCAGTTTAAGTAGCGCGTACGAGCAGTACTTC. Residues: CASSLSSAYEQYF.

The genes are TRBV19 and TRBJ2-1, with 13 bases aligning to TRBD2. V gave up 1 base and J gave up 6 bases; unmatched junction bases: 3. Germline assignment: CDR1 LNHDA and CDR2 SQIVND (reference sequence). The CDR3 totals 16 residues. The CDR3 DNA sequence: TGTGCCAGTAGTATAGGGGGGACTAGCGGGGCCAATGAGCAGTTCTTC. Its translation is CASSIGGTSGANEQFF.

V gene TRBV25-1 combines with J gene TRBJ1-3; D remains ambiguous. Looked up from germline, CDR1 is MGHDK and CDR2 is SYGVNS. Trimming pared 3 bases from V and 0 bases from J, leaving 6 bases between. The CDR3 is 14 amino acids. CDR3 residues: CASSEESSGNTIYF. CDR3 DNA sequence: TGTGCCAGCAGTGAGGAGAGCTCTGGAAACACCATATATTTT.

The chain joins TRBV19 to TRBJ1-2; 7 nucleotides align to TRBD1. The germline gives CDR1 LNHDA, CDR2 SQIVND (reference sequence). The CDR3 runs to 12 residues. With 7 bases clipped from V and 4 bases from J, the junction kept 3 bases outside the gene matches. The CDR3 DNA reads TGTGCCAGTACGGGACAGAGCTATGGCTACACCTTC. The encoded protein is CASTGQSYGYTF.

The V and J genes are TRBV7-3 and TRBJ2-1; 8 nucleotides line up with TRBD1. CDR1 SGHTA and CDR2 FQGTGA come from the germline V gene. The CDR3 is 14 residues long. The junction had 4 bases not matched to a gene; V was cut back by 2 bases and J by 7 bases. CDR3 sequence (DNA): TGTGCCAGCAGCTTACAGGGGGCGTCAAATGAGCAGTTCTTC. It specifies CASSLQGASNEQFF.

The chain couples TRBV30 to TRBJ2-3, with D maybe TRBD2 (6 bases). This CDR3 is 13 amino acids long. Trimming removed 7 bases from V and 2 bases from J, with 13 bases in between. Germline V gene lookup returns CDR1 GTSNPN and CDR2 SVGIG (reference sequence). The CDR3 DNA follows: TGTGCCTCCGAAGCGGGTTACACAGATACGCAGTATTTT. This translates into CASEAGYTDTQYF.

The chain has TRBV28 and TRBJ2-7; a weak D match, TRBD1 (5 bases). The V gene's germline CDR1 is MDHEN and CDR2 SYDVKM. CDR3 size: 12 residues. With 2 bases removed from V and 4 bases from J, the gap between germline ends came to 6 bases. The CDR3 loop reads CASSLPGYEQYF. The CDR3 coding sequence is TGTGCCAGCAGTTTACCAGGGTACGAGCAGTACTTC.

This chain links TRBV4-2 with TRBJ2-5; D uncertain. Germline V gene data show CDR1 as LGHNA and CDR2 as YNFKEQ. CDR3 length equals 16 residues. The ends were cut back, 4 bases at V and 2 bases at J, with 17 bases in the middle. CDR3 nucleotides: TGTGCCAGCAGCCCGAATGTGCAGGCCCCACAAGAGACCCAGTACTTC. Amino acid sequence: CASSPNVQAPQETQYF.

V and J are TRBV5-4 and TRBJ2-3; 7 bases match TRBD1. Trimming removed 3 bases from V and 4 bases from J; junction bases left unmatched: 5. The CDR3 totals 14 residues. Germline loops: CDR1 SGHNT, CDR2 YYREEE (reference sequence). The CDR3 coding sequence is TGTGCCAGCAGCTCCGCAGGGGGAGCAGATACGCAGTATTTT. As protein: CASSSAGGADTQYF.

This clone was recorded once. The chain couples TRBV5-1 to TRBJ2-5; 7 nucleotides match TRBD1. Germline lookup yields CDR1 SGHRS and CDR2 YFSETQ. CDR3 size: 14 residues. V trimming: 5 bases; J trimming: 0 bases; junction bases outside the gene matches: 4. CDR3 coding DNA: TGCGCCAGCAGACTGACAGGGTACCAAGAGACCCAGTACTTC. Its translation: CASRLTGYQETQYF.

The chain joins TRBV4-1 to TRBJ1-1; D is undetermined. This CDR3 comprises 12 residues. Between the trimmed V and J ends, which lost 7 bases and 6 bases, there was a span of 12 bases. Germline V CDR1 and CDR2: MGHRA, YSYEKL. CDR3: CASMSGSAEAFF. The CDR3 nucleotides are TGCGCCAGCATGTCGGGGTCGGCTGAAGCTTTCTTT.

The chain links TRBV6-5 to TRBJ2-7; D might be TRBD2 (7 bases). The CDR3 runs to 15 residues. V was pared by 6 bases and J by 2 bases, with 17 bases between. Germline values: CDR1 MNHEY, CDR2 SVGAGI. The CDR3 DNA is TGTGCCAGCAGACCATTAGGGGGGGAGACCTACGAGCAGTACTTC. Translating gives CASRPLGGETYEQYF.

This chain links TRBV5-6 with TRBJ1-3; D perhaps matches TRBD1 (6 bases). V lost 4 bases and J 2 bases, leaving 16 bases between the germline ends. The CDR3 is 16 residues long. Germline V lookup: CDR1 SGHDT, CDR2 YYEEEE. Here the CDR3 reads CASSSHRDNAGNTIYF. The CDR3 DNA follows: TGTGCCAGCAGCAGCCACAGGGATAATGCTGGAAACACCATATATTTT.

The chain is built from TRBV6-5 and TRBJ2-1; 8 bases match TRBD2. The junction had 5 bases not matched to a gene; V was cut back by 6 bases and J by 4 bases. Germline V CDR1 and CDR2: MNHEY, SVGAGI. This CDR3 contains 14 residues. This chain's CDR3 is CASRNAGGYNEQFF. DNA of the CDR3: TGTGCCAGCAGGAATGCGGGAGGATACAATGAGCAGTTCTTC.